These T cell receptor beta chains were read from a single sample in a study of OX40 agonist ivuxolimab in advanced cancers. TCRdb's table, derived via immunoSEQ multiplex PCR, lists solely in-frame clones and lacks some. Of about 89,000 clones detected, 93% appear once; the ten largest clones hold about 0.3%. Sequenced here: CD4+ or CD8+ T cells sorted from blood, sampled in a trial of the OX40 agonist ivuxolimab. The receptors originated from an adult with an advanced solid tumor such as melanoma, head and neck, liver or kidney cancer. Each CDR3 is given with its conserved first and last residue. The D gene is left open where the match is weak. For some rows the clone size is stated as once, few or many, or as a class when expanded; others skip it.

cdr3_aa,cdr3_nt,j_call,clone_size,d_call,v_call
CASSGGAGFEEQYF,TGTGCCAGCAGTGGAGGAGCAGGGTTTGAGGAGCAGTACTTC,TRBJ2-7,.,.,TRBV2
CASGLDRGGEKLFF,TGCGCCAGCGGACTGGACAGGGGAGGTGAAAAACTGTTTTTT,TRBJ1-4,.,TRBD1,TRBV5-1
CASSLSGTVNNQPQHF,TGTGCCAGCAGTTTATCGGGGACAGTCAACAATCAGCCCCAGCATTTT,TRBJ1-5,.,TRBD1,TRBV27
CASEDRVAQPQHF,TGTGCCAGTGAAGACAGGGTGGCTCAGCCCCAGCATTTT,TRBJ1-5,.,TRBD1,TRBV6-6
CASRAPGLATDTQYF,TGTGCCAGCAGGGCGCCGGGACTAGCCACAGATACGCAGTATTTT,TRBJ2-3,.,TRBD2,TRBV5-5
CASSKTGVGNTEAFF,TGTGCCAGCAGTAAGACAGGGGTCGGGAACACTGAAGCTTTCTTT,TRBJ1-1,.,TRBD1,TRBV6-1
CSVEGWGTDTQYF,TGCAGCGTTGAAGGCTGGGGCACAGATACGCAGTATTTT,TRBJ2-3,.,.,TRBV29-1
CAWSAGQWSNQPQHF,TGTGCCTGGAGTGCGGGACAGTGGAGCAATCAGCCCCAGCATTTT,TRBJ1-5,once,TRBD1,TRBV30
CASSDRRDRMSGANVLTF,TGTGCCAGCTCCGATCGGCGGGACAGGATGTCTGGGGCCAACGTCCTGACTTTC,TRBJ2-6,.,TRBD1,TRBV11-1
CATSKRQHTGELFF,TGTGCCACCAGCAAGAGACAGCACACCGGGGAGCTGTTTTTT,TRBJ2-2,.,.,TRBV15
CASGLQGGNTIYF,TGTGCTAGTGGTTTGCAAGGGGGAAACACCATATATTTT,TRBJ1-3,.,.,TRBV12-5
CASSLGGGSDYGYTF,TGTGCCAGCAGTCTGGGGGGGGGCTCTGACTATGGCTACACCTTC,TRBJ1-2,.,.,TRBV6-6
CASSQVQVGYTF,TGTGCCAGCAGCCAAGTTCAGGTGGGCTACACCTTC,TRBJ1-2,.,.,TRBV4-2
CAWSVGTDAQYF,TGTGCCTGGAGTGTAGGGACAGATGCGCAGTATTTT,TRBJ2-3,once,TRBD1,TRBV30